This T cell receptor (beta chain) is from a study of tumor-infiltrating lymphocytes in primary liver carcinoma. General study results and limits: In the absence of sorting, bulk samples left CD4+ and CD8+ repertoires uncompared. Blood had a significantly lower top-250-clone fraction than tumors did (p = 0.039). Tumor-adjacent and tumor-blood pairs shared a smaller degree of overlap than tumor region pairs.

Starting from around 510 ng of total RNA, TCR beta cDNA was produced with a primer in the constant region. Generation of the TCR beta libraries relied on three nested multiplex PCR rounds using slightly modified ARM-PCR. TCRdb independently ran MiXCR on the multiplex PCR reads; one entry per CDR3 protein. The table has 310,000 or so distinct CDR3 sequences, about three fifths seen once. The study extracted blood RNA from unsorted whole blood and also extracted germline DNA. Investigators obtained approximately 4.3 milliliters of peripheral blood ahead of surgery. In the case of this clonotype: Its specificity is not known. Because it lacks the conserved phenylalanine or tryptophan at the end, this CDR3 is likely a read error.

The TCR comes from a woman in her 30s with primary liver carcinoma and hepatitis B virus infection. The sequencing input was peripheral blood.

In DNA form, the CDR3 reads TGCAGCGTCGGACACAACAGGCGCTCCTACGAGCAGTACTCC. Translation: CSVGHNRRSYEQYS. This chain links TRBV29-1 with TRBJ2-7, with a tentative D call TRBD1 (5 bases). CDR1 SQVTM and CDR2 ANQGSEA come from the germline V gene. Trimming pared 6 bases from V and 0 bases from J, leaving 15 bases between. This CDR3 comprises 14 residues.